This T cell receptor beta chain is from a study of regulatory T cells in long-lasting Graves disease. Details on this clonotype: Its cognate antigen is unknown.

From germline, CDR1 is LNHDA and CDR2 SQIVND (reference sequence). Trimming shortened V by 3 bases and J by 0 bases, and 14 bases separated the two germline ends. This CDR3 is 17 amino acids long. As for time point: newly diagnosed GD, antithyroid drugs for less than 3 months. PBMCs provided the RNA from which the TCR library was made. For TCR beta, libraries came from iRepertoire HTBI primers and Arm-PCR of CDR3 regions. TCRdb re-called the multiplex PCR reads through MiXCR, storing one row per CDR3 protein. Found here are about 620,000 distinct CDR3 sequences, around 15% of them singletons; the top ten hold about 20%. Broader study findings: Favored gene segments in persistent disease were TRBV28, TRBJ1-2 and TRBJ2-5. Those with persistent Graves' had less TCR diversity than newly diagnosed patients. A greater number of public clonotypes (around 3,000) was shared by persistent patients than by new patients (roughly 880).

These data were likewise used in another study, on T cells in Graves' hyperthyroidism and ophthalmopathy. Per that study: The HTBI primer set was used in a first-round RT-PCR of the TCR CDR3.

Source: peripheral blood mononuclear cells (PBMCs), taken at new diagnosis, from a patient treated with antithyroid drugs. This TCR derives from a woman aged 30 to 39 with Graves disease. The chain couples TRBV19 to TRBJ2-2; maybe TRBD2 (6 bases). The CDR3 DNA reads TGTGCCAGTAGTATCGATCCGGGAGTACCGAACACCGGGGAGCTGTTTTTT. The encoded protein is CASSIDPGVPNTGELFF.